Below are 8 T cell receptor beta chains sequenced from a single sample in a study of control samples from healthy donors and cancer patients. TCRdb keeps only in-frame clones here, not all; method: immunoSEQ multiplex PCR. Of roughly 120,000 clones in the sample, 70% to 90% are singletons; the top ten hold over 2%. Material: blood. The receptor source for this set is a woman in her seventies in good health.

This chain joins TRBV5-5 and TRBJ2-6; D ambiguous. V lost 0 bases, J lost 3 bases, and 16 bases lay in between. Germline V CDR1 and CDR2: SGHKS, YYEKEE (reference sequence). This CDR3 has 18 residues. The CDR3, as DNA: TGTGCCAGCAGCTTGGAGGGTAGGCCCCCGGTTGGGGCCAACGTCCTGACTTTC. Amino acids: CASSLEGRPPVGANVLTF. Supplemented by reference TRBV5-5 and TRBJ2-6, the full variable domain reads DAGVTQSPTHLIKTRGQQVTLRCSPISGHKSVSWYQQVLGQGPQFIFQYYEKEERGRGNFPDRFSARQFPNYSSELNVNALLLGDSALYLCASSLEGRPPVGANVLTFGAGSRLTVL.

The chain couples TRBV11-3 to TRBJ2-1; TRBD1 or TRBD2 may be the D gene (5 bases each). The CDR3 has 14 residues. V lost 4 bases and J lost 12, with 19 bases in between. CDR1 and CDR2 from the germline V gene are SGHNT and YENEEA. The CDR3 DNA is TGTGCCAGCAGCTACTCCCCCACTCTGGGACGGCAGTTCTTC. Its protein is CASSYSPTLGRQFF. Variable domain in full (rest from reference TRBV11-3 and TRBJ2-1): EAGVVQSPRYKIIEKKQPVAFWCNPISGHNTLYWYLQNLGQGPELLIRYENEEAVDDSQLPKDRFSAERLKGVDSTLKIQPAELGDSAVYLCASSYSPTLGRQFFGPGTRLTVL.

DNA of the CDR3: TGTGCCAGCAGTTACTCCGGGGATCTCGACTATGGCTACACCTTC. It encodes CASSYSGDLDYGYTF. The genes are TRBV6-5 and TRBJ1-2; D call uncertain. With 0 bases removed from V and 3 bases from J, the gap between germline ends came to 11 bases. The CDR3 contains 15 residues. The germline gives CDR1 MNHEY, CDR2 SVGAGI.

The chain carries TRBV7-3 and TRBJ1-6; 11 nucleotides agree with TRBD1. Germline lookup yields CDR1 SGHTA and CDR2 FQGTGA. Trimming at V came to 4 bases and at J to 10 bases, leaving 3 bases not matched to a gene. The CDR3 length is 14 residues. CDR3 loop: CASSSGTGGSPLHF. The CDR3 nucleotides read TGTGCCAGCAGCTCCGGGACAGGGGGGTCACCCCTCCACTTT.

J is TRBJ1-2 and V is TRBV18, with 10 bases matching TRBD1. CDR3 length equals 15 residues. Germline V lookup: CDR1 KGHSH, CDR2 LQKENI. V was clipped by 2 bases and J by 8 bases; unmatched bases: 8. In DNA form, the CDR3 reads TGTGCCAGCTCACCAGGCTCCGGGACAGGGGTCGGCTACACCTTC. It encodes CASSPGSGTGVGYTF.

This chain uses TRBV6-5 with TRBJ1-4, with no clear D. Per germline, CDR1 MNHEY and CDR2 SVGAGI. This CDR3 region has 13 residues. Trimming left V 2 bases short and J 6 bases short, with 7 bases between. This chain's CDR3 is CASSYARYEKLFF. DNA for the CDR3: TGTGCCAGCAGTTACGCGAGATATGAAAAACTGTTTTTT.

Concerning this clone itself: At one of its ends the junction is not consistent with the germline gene, which may arise from a read error. This rearrangement joins TRBV7-9 to TRBJ2-2, with 15 bases identical to TRBD2. CDR1 SEHNR and CDR2 FQNEAQ come from the germline V gene (reference sequence). The CDR3 has 18 amino acids. Here the CDR3 reads CASSLWTSGGANTGEPFF. In nucleotides, the CDR3 is TGTGCCAGCAGCCTTTGGACTAGCGGGGGGGCAAACACCGGGGAGCCGTTTTTT.

This rearrangement joins TRBV6-6 to TRBJ2-1; unclear D gene. V was clipped by 5 bases and J by 8 bases, with 7 bases between them. Per the germline V gene, CDR1 is MNHNY and CDR2 is SVGAGI (reference sequence). This CDR3 region has 11 residues. The CDR3 region is CASSPSDEQFF. As DNA, the CDR3 is TGTGCCAGCAGTCCCTCGGATGAGCAGTTCTTC.